Given below is one TCR beta chain in context. What it binds is unknown. Here immunoSEQ multiplex PCR was the method, and the copy in TCRdb shows in-frame clones only, minus some. The table has 55,000 to 90,000 clones, 65% to 90% seen once; the top ten hold under 6%. This specimen comes from a study of T cell responses to AZD1222 COVID-19 vaccine. Across the whole study: Pooled in the analysis were second doses at about 4 or about 12 weeks. Points from the study as a whole: White British people made up most donors, females outnumbered males, and clonal diversity was possibly underestimated.

The source is an adult in good health. The source was peripheral blood, collected on day 0 of AZD1222 vaccination.

CDR3 sequence: CASREQGRSNQPQHF. CDR3 bases: TGTGCCAGTAGAGAACAGGGTCGATCTAATCAGCCCCAGCATTTT. The chain joins TRBV19 to TRBJ1-5; D possibly corresponds to TRBD1 (6 bases). The ends were cut back, 6 bases at V and 4 bases at J, with 16 bases in the middle. Germline V gives CDR1 LNHDA, CDR2 SQIVND (reference sequence). The CDR3 runs to 15 residues.